The sequence of this TCR beta chain was determined in a study of T cells in tumors after PD-1 blockade. Libraries were prepared by immunoSEQ multiplex PCR; TCRdb keeps only in-frame clonotypes and omits some of them. The sample has 10,000 to 15,000 clones; roughly 60% are singletons. This clone was recorded only once. The receptor's source is a human donor with cutaneous squamous cell carcinoma. Sample: tumor tissue, taken before anti-PD-1 treatment.

The CDR3 nucleotides are TGTGCCAGTAGTATGGGCCTAGAGCAGTTCTTC. Translated: CASSMGLEQFF. The chain joins TRBV19 to TRBJ2-1; no clear D gene. The V end lost 3 bases, the J end lost 10 bases, and 7 bases lay between the germline ends. Germline V gene sequence: CDR1 LNHDA, CDR2 SQIVND (reference sequence). This CDR3 is 11 amino acids long.